Listed here is a single T cell receptor beta chain. The data derive from a study of shared clonotypes between healthy human individuals. This table comes from immunoSEQ multiplex PCR, and its TCRdb copy is limited to in-frame clones, with some not included. Of over 2 million clones listed, 92% are singletons. Looked up from germline, CDR1 is SGHRS and CDR2 is YFSETQ. V was pared by 4 bases and J by 5 bases, with 7 bases of the junction left unmatched. The CDR3 runs to 15 residues. The genes are TRBV5-1 and TRBJ1-2, with 11 positions matching TRBD1. The clonotype was recovered from a man younger than 30 in good health. Some clones in this sample may be carry-over from other donors' samples. Sequencing was performed on naive CD4+ T cells from PBMCs. Subset reported: CD45RA+ positively selected. CDR3 nucleotides: TGCGCCAGCAGCGCGGCGGACAGGGGGCCGTATGGCTACACCTTC. As protein: CASSAADRGPYGYTF.